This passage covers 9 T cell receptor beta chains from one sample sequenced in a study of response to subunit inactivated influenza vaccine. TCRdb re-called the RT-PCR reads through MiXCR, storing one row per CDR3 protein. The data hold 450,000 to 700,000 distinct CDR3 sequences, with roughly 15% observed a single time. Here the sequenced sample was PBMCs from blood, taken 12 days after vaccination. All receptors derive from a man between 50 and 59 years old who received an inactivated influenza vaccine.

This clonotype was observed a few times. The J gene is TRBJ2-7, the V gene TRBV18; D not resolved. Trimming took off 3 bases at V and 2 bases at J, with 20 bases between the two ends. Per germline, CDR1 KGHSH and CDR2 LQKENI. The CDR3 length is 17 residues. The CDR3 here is CASSPSVEYRNPYEQYF. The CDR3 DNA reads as TGTGCCAGCTCACCCTCGGTCGAATATCGAAACCCCTACGAGCAGTACTTC.

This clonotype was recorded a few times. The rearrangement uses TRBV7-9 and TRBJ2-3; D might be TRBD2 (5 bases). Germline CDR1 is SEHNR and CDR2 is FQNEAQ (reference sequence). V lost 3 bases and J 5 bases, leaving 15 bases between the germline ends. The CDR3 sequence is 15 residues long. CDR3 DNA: TGTGCCAGCAGCTTCCGATCCACCCGGGGAGATACGCAGTATTTT. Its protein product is CASSFRSTRGDTQYF.

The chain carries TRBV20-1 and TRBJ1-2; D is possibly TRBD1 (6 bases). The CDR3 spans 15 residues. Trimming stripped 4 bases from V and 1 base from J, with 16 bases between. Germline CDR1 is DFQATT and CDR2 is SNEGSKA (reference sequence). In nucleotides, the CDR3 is TGCAGTGCTACAGGGGTTAGGGCTGATAACTATGGCTACACCTTC. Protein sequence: CSATGVRADNYGYTF.

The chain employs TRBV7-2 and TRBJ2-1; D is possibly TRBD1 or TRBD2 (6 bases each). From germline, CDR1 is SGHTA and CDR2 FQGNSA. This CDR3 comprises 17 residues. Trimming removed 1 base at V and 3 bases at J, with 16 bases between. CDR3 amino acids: CASSLGGPGGGYNEQFF. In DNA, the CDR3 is TGTGCCAGCAGCTTAGGGGGACCCGGGGGCGGCTACAATGAGCAGTTCTTC.

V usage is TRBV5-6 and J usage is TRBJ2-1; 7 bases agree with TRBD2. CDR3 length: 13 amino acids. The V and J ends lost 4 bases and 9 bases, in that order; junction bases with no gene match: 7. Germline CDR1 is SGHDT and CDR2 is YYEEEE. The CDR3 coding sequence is TGTGCCAGCAGCCAACTTCGGGGGGTTGAGCAGTTCTTC. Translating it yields CASSQLRGVEQFF.

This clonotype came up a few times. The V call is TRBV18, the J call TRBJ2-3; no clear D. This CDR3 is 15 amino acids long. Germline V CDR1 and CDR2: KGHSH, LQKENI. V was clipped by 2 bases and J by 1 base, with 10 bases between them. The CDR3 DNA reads TGTGCCAGCTCACCAAATTCCCCTGGCACAGATACGCAGTATTTT. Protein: CASSPNSPGTDTQYF.

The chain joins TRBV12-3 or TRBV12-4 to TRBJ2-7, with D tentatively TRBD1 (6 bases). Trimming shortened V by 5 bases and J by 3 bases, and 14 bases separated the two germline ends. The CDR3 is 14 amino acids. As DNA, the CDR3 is TGTGCCAGCAGTCTCCCCGGGACAAACTACGAGCAGTACTTC. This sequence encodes CASSLPGTNYEQYF.

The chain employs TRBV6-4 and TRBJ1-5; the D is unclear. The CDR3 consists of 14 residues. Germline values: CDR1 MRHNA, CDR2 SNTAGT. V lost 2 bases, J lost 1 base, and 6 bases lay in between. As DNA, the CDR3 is TGTGCCAGCAGTGACGTGGCCAGCAATCAGCCCCAGCATTTT. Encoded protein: CASSDVASNQPQHF.

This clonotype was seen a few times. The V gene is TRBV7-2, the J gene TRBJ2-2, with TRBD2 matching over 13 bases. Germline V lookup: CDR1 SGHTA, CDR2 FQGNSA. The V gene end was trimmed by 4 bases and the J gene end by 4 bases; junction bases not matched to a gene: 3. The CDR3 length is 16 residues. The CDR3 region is CASSWTSGGPTGELFF. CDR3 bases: TGTGCCAGCAGCTGGACTAGCGGGGGCCCCACCGGGGAGCTGTTTTTT.